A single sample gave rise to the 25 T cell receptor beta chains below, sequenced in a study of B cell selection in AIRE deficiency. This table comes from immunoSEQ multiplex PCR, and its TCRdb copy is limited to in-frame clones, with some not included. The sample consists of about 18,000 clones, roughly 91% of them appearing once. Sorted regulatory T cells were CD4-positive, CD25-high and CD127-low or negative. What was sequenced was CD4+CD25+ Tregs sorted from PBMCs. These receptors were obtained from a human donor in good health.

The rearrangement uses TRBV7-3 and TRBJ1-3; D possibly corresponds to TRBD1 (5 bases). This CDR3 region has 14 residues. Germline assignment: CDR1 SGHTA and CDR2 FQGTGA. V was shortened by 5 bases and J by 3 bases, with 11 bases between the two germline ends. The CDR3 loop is CASSPRGGGNTIYF. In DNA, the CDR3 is TGTGCCAGCAGCCCTCGTGGGGGTGGAAACACCATATATTTT.

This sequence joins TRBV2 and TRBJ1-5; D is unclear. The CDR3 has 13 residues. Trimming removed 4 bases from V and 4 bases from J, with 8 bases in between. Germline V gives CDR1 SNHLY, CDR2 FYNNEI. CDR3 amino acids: CASSGRLNQPQHF. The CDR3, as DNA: TGTGCCAGCAGTGGGCGTCTTAATCAGCCCCAGCATTTT.

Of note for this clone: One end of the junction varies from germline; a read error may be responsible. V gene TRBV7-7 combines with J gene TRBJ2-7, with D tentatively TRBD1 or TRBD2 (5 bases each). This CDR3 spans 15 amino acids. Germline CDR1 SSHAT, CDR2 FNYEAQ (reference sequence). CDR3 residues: CASSFGTGSSYEQYF. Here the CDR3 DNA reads TGTGCTAGCAGCTTTGGGACGGGGAGCTCCTACGAGCAGTACTTC.

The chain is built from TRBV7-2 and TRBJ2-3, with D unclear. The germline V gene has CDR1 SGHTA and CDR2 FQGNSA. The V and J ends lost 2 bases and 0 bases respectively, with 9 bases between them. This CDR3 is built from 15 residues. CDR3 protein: CASSLSAISTDTQYF. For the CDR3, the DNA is TGTGCCAGCAGCTTATCGGCTATTAGCACAGATACGCAGTATTTT.

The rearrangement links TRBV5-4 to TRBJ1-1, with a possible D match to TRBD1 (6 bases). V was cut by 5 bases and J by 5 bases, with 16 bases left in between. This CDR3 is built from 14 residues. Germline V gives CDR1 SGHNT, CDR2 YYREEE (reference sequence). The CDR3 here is CASSSTGIGTEAFF. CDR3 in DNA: TGTGCCAGCAGTTCGACAGGTATTGGGACTGAAGCTTTCTTT.

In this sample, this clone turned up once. The CDR3 nucleotides are TGTGCCAGCTCAAGTCGGGGGCCGGATACGCAGTATTTT. Translation: CASSSRGPDTQYF. The rearrangement links TRBV18 to TRBJ2-3; either TRBD1 or TRBD2 may fit D (6 bases each). CDR3 size: 13 residues. Trimming took off 5 bases at V and 6 bases at J, with 12 bases between the two ends. Looked up from germline, CDR1 is KGHSH and CDR2 is LQKENI.

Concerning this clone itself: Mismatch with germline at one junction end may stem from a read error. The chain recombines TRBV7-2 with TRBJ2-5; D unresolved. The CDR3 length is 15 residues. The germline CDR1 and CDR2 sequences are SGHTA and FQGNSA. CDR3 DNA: TGTGCCAACAGCTTAGTGGGGTTTGGGCAAGAGACCCAGTACTTC. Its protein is CANSLVGFGQETQYF. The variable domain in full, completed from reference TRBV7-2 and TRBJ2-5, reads GAGVSQSPSNKVTEKGKDVELRCDPISGHTALYWYRQSLGQGLEFLIYFQGNSAPDKSGLPSDRFSAERTGGSVSTLTIQRTQQEDSAVYLCANSLVGFGQETQYFGPGTRLLVL.

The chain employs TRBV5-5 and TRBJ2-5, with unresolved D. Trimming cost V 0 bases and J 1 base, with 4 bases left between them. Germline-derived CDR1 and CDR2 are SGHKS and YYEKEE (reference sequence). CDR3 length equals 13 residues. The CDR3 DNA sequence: TGTGCCAGCAGCTTGGCTATCCAAGAGACCCAGTACTTC. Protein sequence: CASSLAIQETQYF.

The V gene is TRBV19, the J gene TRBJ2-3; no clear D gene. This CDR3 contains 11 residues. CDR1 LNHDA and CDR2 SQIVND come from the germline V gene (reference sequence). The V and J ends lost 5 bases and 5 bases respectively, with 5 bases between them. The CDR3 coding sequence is TGTGCCAGTAGTTCCAGAGATACGCAGTATTTT. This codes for CASSSRDTQYF.

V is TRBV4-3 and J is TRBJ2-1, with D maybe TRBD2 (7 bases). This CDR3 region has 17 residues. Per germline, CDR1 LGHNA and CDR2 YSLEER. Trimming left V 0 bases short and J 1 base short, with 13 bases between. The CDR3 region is CASSQEGGLLSYNEQFF. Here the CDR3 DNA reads TGCGCCAGCAGCCAAGAGGGGGGGCTCCTTTCCTACAATGAGCAGTTCTTC.

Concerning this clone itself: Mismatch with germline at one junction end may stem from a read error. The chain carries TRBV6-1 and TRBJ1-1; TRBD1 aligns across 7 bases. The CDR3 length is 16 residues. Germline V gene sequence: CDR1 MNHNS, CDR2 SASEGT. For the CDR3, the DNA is TGTGCCAGCAGTAAAGCGACAGGGAGAAGTTTCACTGAAGCTTTCTTT. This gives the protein CASSKATGRSFTEAFF.

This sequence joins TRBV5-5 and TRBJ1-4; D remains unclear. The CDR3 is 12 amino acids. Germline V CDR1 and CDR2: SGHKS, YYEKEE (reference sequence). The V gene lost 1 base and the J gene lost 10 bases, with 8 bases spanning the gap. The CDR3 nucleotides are TGTGCCAGCAGCTTGCCGGGAGGAAAACTGTTTTTT. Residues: CASSLPGGKLFF.

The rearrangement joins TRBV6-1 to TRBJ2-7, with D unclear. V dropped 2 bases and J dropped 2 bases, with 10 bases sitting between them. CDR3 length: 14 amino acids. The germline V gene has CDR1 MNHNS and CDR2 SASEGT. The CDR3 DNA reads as TGTGCCAGCAGTGAAATCAATCTTCCCTACGAGCAGTACTTC. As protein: CASSEINLPYEQYF.

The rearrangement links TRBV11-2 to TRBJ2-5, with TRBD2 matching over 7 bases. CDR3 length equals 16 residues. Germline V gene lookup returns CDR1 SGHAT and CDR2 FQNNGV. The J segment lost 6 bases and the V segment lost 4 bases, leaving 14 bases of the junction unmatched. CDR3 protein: CASSSQGAGAYKTQYF. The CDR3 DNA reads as TGTGCCAGCAGCTCCCAAGGGGCGGGAGCGTACAAGACCCAGTACTTC.

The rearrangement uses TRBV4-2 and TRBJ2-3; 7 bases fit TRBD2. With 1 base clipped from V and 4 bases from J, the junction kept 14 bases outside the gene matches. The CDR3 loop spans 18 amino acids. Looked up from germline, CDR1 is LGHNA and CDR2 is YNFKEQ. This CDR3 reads CASSQVPWTQAGPDTQYF. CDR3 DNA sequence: TGTGCCAGCAGCCAAGTCCCCTGGACCCAAGCGGGGCCAGATACGCAGTATTTT.

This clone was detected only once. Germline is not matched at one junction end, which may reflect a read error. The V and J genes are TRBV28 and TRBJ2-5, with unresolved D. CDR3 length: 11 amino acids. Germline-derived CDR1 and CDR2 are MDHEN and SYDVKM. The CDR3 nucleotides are TGTGCCAGCAGTTTCCAAGGGACCCAGTACTTC. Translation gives CASSFQGTQYF.

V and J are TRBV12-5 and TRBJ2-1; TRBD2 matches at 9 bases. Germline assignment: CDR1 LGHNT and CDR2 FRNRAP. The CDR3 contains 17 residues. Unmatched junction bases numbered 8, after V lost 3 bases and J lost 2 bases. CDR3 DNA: TGTGCTAGTGGTTTTTGGACGCGGGAGGGACCCTACAATGAGCAGTTCTTC. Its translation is CASGFWTREGPYNEQFF.

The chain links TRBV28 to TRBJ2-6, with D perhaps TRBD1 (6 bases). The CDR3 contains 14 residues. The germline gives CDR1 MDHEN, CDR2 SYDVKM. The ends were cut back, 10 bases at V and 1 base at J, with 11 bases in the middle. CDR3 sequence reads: CAIQTGSGANVLTF. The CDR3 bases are TGTGCCATCCAAACAGGGTCTGGGGCCAACGTCCTGACTTTC. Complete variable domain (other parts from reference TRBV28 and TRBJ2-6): DVKVTQSSRYLVKRTGEKVFLECVQDMDHENMFWYRQDPGLGLRLIYFSYDVKMKEKGDIPEGYSVSREKKERFSLILESASTNQTSMYLCAIQTGSGANVLTFGAGSRLTVL.

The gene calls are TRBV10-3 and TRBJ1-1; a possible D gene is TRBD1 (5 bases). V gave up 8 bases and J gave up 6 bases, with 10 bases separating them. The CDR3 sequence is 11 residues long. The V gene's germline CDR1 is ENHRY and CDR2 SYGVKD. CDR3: CAIGGDAEAFF. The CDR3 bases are TGTGCCATCGGGGGGGACGCTGAAGCTTTCTTT.

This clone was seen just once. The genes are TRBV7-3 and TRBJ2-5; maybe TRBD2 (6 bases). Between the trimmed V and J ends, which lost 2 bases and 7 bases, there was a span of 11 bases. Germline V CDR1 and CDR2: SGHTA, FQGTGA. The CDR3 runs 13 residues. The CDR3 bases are TGTGCCAGCAGCTTACGGGGACTCGGGACCCAGTACTTC. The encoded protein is CASSLRGLGTQYF.

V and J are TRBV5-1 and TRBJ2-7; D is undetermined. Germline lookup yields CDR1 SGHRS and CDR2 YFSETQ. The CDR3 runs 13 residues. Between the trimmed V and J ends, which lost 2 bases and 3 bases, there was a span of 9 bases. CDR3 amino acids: CASSFGRIYEQYF. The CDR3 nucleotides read TGCGCCAGCAGCTTCGGCCGGATCTACGAGCAGTACTTC.

Here the CDR3 reads CASSQDTNYGYTF. The CDR3 DNA sequence: TGTGCCAGCAGCCAGGACACTAACTATGGCTACACCTTC. This chain links TRBV6-6 with TRBJ1-2; the D gene is possibly TRBD1 (5 bases). The V gene's germline CDR1 is MNHNY and CDR2 SVGAGI (reference sequence). Trimming pared 6 bases from V and 0 bases from J, leaving 8 bases between. The CDR3 sequence is 13 residues long.

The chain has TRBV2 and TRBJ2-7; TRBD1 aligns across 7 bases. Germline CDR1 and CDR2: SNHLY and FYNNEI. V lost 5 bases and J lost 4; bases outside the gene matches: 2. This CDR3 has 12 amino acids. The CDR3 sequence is CASSSRGYEQYF. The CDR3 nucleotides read TGTGCCAGCAGTTCCAGGGGGTACGAGCAGTACTTC.

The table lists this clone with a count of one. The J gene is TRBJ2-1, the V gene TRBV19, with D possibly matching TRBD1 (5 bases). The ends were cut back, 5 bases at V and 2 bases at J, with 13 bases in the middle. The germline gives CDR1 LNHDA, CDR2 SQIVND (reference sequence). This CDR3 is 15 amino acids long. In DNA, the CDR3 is TGTGCCAGTAGTCCCCGATCAGGGACCTACAATGAGCAGTTCTTC. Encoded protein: CASSPRSGTYNEQFF. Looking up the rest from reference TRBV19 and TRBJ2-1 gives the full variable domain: DGGITQSPKYLFRKEGQNVTLSCEQNLNHDAMYWYRQDPGQGLRLIYYSQIVNDFQKGDIAEGYSVSREKKESFPLTVTSAQKNPTAFYLCASSPRSGTYNEQFFGPGTRLTVL.

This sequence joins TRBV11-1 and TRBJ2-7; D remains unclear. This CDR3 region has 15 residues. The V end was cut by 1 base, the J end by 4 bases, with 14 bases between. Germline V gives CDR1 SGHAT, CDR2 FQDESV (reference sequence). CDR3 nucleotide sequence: TGTGCCAGCAGCTTAGTACCTCTAGTGGAGTACGAGCAGTACTTC. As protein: CASSLVPLVEYEQYF.